The text below deals with one T cell receptor beta chain. The table came from immunoSEQ multiplex PCR; TCRdb's copy has only in-frame clones and leaves some out. Of about 76,000 clones listed, over 60% are singletons. Germline assignment: CDR1 SGHAT and CDR2 FQNNGV. The germline V and J ends were trimmed by 1 base and 4 bases, with 8 bases remaining between them. The CDR3 is 13 amino acids. The data were taken from a study of T cell responses to AZD1222 COVID-19 vaccine. This TCR was sampled from an adult who received the MenACWY meningococcal vaccine as a control. The sequencing here drew on peripheral blood, taken 28 days after the second dose of the MenACWY control vaccine. The rearrangement links TRBV11-2 to TRBJ2-7; D may be TRBD2 (5 bases). The CDR3 DNA reads as TGTGCCAGCAGCTTAGGACGGGGTTACGAGCAGTACTTC. Its translation: CASSLGRGYEQYF.